The entry that follows covers one TCR beta chain sequence. The antigen remains unidentified. Regarding donors, all were healthy bone marrow donors. With 0 bases removed from V and 1 base from J, the gap between germline ends came to 8 bases. Germline loops: CDR1 KGHSH, CDR2 LQKENI. The CDR3 consists of 15 residues. This record belongs to a study of cytomegalovirus exposure and HLA in healthy donors. Whole-study findings and limits: Analysis performed later found more than 15,000 TCR beta sequences associated with HLA alleles at 0.05 false discovery rate. In a later analysis, common viral pathogens appeared linked to several of the most significant clusters.

Primers: 60 Vbeta forward and 13 Jbeta reverse. Assay: immunoSEQ multiplex PCR; the TCRdb copy retains only in-frame clones and omits some. The sample consists of around 150,000 clones, roughly three quarters of them appearing once. The source material was PBMCs. The chain joins TRBV18 to TRBJ2-3; D may be TRBD1 (6 bases). The TCR was taken from a man in his forties in good health and CMV-seronegative. For the CDR3, the DNA is TGTGCCAGCTCACCACCGGCAGGGGGCACAGATACGCAGTATTTT. Encoded protein: CASSPPAGGTDTQYF. Drawing the rest from reference TRBV18 and TRBJ2-3, the complete variable domain is NAGVMQNPRHLVRRRGQEARLRCSPMKGHSHVYWYRQLPEEGLKFMVYLQKENIIDESGMPKERFSAEFPKEGPSILRIQQVVRGDSAAYFCASSPPAGGTDTQYFGPGTRLTVL.